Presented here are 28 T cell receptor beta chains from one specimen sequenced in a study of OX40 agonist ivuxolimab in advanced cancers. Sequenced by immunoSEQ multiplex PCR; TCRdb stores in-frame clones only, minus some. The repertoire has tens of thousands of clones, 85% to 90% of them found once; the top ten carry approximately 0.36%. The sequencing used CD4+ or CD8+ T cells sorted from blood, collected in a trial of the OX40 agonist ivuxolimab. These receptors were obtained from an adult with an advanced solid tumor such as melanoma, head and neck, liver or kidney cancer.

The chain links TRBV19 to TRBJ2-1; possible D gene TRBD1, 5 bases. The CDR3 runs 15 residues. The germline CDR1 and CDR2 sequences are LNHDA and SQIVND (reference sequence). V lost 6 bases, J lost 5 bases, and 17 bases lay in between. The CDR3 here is CASRTPGKTDNEQFF. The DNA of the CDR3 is TGTGCCAGTAGGACTCCAGGGAAGACGGACAATGAGCAGTTCTTC.

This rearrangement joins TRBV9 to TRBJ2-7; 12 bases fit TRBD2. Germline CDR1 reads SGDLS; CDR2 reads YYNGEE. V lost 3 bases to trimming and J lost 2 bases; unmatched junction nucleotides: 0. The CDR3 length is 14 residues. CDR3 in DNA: TGTGCCAGCAGCGCTAGCGGGAGGGCCTACGAGCAGTACTTC. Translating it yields CASSASGRAYEQYF.

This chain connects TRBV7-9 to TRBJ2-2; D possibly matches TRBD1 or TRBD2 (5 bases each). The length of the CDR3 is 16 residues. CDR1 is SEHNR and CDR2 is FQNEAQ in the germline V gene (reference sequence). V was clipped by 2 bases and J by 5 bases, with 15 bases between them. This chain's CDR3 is CASSLNRDRSTGELFF. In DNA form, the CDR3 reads TGTGCCAGCAGCTTAAACCGGGACCGCTCGACCGGGGAGCTGTTTTTT.

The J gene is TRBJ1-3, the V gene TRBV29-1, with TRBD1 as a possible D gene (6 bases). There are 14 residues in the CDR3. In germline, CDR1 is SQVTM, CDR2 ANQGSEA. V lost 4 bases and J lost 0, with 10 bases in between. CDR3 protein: CSVGHRASGNTIYF. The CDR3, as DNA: TGCAGCGTTGGCCACAGGGCCTCTGGAAACACCATATATTTT.

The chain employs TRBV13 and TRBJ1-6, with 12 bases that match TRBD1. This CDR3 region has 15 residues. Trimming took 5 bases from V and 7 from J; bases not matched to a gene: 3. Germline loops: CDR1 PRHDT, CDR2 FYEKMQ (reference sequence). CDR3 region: CASSQGQGANSPLHF. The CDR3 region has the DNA TGTGCCAGCAGCCAGGGACAGGGGGCGAATTCACCCCTCCACTTT.

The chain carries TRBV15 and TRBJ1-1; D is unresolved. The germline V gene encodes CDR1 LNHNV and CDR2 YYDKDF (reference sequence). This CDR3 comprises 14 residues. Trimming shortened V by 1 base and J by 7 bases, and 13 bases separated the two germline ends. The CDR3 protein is CATSRGIPGIEAFF. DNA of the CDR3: TGTGCCACCAGCAGAGGTATCCCAGGCATTGAAGCTTTCTTT.

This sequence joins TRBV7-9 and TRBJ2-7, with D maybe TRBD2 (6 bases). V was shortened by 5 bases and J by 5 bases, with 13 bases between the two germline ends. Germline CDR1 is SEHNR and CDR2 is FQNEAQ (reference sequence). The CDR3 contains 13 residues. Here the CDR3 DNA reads TGTGCCAGCAGCGGGAGGAATTTCGACGAGCAGTACTTC. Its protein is CASSGRNFDEQYF.

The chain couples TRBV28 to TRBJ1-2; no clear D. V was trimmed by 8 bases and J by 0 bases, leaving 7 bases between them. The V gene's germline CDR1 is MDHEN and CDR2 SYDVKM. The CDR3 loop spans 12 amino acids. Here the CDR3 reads CASALANYGYTF. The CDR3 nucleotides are TGTGCCAGCGCCTTAGCTAACTATGGCTACACCTTC.

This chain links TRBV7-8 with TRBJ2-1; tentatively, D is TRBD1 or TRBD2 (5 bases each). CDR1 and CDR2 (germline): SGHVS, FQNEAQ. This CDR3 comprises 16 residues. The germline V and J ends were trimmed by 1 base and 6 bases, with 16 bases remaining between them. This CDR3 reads CASSLVGGVTVNEQFF. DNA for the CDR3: TGTGCCAGCAGCTTAGTTGGGGGAGTTACCGTCAATGAGCAGTTCTTC. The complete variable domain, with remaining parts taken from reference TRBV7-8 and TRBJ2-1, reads GAGVSQSPRYKVAKRGQDVALRCDPISGHVSLFWYQQALGQGPEFLTYFQNEAQLDKSGLPSDRFFAERPEGSVSTLKIQRTQQEDSAVYLCASSLVGGVTVNEQFFGPGTRLTVL.

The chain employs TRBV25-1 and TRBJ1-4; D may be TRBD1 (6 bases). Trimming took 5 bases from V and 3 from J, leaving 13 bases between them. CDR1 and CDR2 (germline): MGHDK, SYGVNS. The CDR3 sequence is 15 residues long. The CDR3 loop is CASSPHQGPNEKLFF. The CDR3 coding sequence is TGTGCCAGCAGTCCCCATCAGGGGCCTAATGAAAAACTGTTTTTT.

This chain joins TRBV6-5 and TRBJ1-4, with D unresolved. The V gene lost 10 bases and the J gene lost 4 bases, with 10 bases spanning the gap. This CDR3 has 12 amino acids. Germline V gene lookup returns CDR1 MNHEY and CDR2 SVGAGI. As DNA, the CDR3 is TGTGCCACCGGACCCCTTAATGAAAAACTGTTTTTT. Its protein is CATGPLNEKLFF.

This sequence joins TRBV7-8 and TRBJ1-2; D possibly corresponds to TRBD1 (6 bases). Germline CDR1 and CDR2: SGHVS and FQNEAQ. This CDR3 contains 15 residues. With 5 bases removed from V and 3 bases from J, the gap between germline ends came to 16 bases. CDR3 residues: CASSKTTGLHYGYTF. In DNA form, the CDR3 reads TGTGCCAGCAGCAAAACTACAGGGTTGCACTATGGCTACACCTTC.

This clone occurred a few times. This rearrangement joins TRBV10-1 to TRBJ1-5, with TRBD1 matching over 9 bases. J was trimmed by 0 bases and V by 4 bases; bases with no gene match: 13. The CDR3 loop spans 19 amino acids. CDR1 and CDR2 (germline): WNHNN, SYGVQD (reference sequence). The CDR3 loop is CASSGKGTGRPYSNQPQHF. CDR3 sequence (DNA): TGCGCCAGCAGTGGGAAAGGGACAGGGCGACCTTATAGCAATCAGCCCCAGCATTTT.

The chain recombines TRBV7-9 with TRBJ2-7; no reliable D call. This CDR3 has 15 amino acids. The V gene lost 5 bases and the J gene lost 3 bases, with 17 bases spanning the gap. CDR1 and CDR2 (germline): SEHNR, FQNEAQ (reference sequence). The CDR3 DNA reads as TGTGCCAGCAGCCACAACACCCTCTGGAGCTACGAGCAGTACTTC. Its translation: CASSHNTLWSYEQYF.

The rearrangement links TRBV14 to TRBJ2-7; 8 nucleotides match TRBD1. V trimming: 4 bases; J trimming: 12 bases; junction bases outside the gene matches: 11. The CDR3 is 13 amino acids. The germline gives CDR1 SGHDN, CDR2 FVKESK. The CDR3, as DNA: TGTGCCAGCAGCCTTGGGACAGGACGCAGTTGGTACTTC. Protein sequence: CASSLGTGRSWYF.

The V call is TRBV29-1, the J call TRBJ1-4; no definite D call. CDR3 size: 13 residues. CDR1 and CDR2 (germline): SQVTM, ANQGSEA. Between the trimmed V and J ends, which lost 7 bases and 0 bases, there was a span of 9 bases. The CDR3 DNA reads TGCAGCGCACTGGAAACAACTAATGAAAAACTGTTTTTT. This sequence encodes CSALETTNEKLFF.

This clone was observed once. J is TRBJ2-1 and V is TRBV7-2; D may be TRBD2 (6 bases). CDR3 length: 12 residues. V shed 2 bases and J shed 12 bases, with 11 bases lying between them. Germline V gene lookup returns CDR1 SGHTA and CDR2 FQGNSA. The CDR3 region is CASSLLAEGQFF. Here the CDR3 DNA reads TGTGCCAGCAGCTTATTGGCGGAGGGGCAGTTCTTC.

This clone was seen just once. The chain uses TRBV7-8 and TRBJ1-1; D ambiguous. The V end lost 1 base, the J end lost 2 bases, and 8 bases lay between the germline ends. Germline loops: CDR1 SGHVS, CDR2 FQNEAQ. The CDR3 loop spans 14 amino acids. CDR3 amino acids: CASSLGPSNTEAFF. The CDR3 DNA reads TGTGCCAGCAGCTTAGGCCCCTCCAACACTGAAGCTTTCTTT.

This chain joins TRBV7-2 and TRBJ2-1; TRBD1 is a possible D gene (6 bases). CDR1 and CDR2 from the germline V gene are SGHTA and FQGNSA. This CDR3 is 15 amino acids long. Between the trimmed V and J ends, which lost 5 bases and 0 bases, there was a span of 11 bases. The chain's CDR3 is CASSADRSSYNEQFF. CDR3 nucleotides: TGTGCCAGCAGCGCCGACAGGAGCTCCTACAATGAGCAGTTCTTC.

The chain's CDR3 is CAISESAGRGGYTF. The CDR3 DNA is TGTGCCATCAGTGAGTCGGCAGGGCGGGGTGGCTACACCTTC. V is TRBV10-3 and J is TRBJ1-2; TRBD1 might be the D (5 bases). Germline-derived CDR1 and CDR2 are ENHRY and SYGVKD. Trimming removed 0 bases from V and 7 bases from J, with 12 bases in between. The CDR3 spans 14 residues.

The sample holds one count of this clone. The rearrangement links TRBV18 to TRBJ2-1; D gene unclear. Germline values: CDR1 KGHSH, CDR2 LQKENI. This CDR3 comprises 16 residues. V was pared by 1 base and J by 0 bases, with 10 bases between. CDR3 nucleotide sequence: TGTGCCAGCTCACCACGGACCGCGAGCTCCTACAATGAGCAGTTCTTC. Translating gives CASSPRTASSYNEQFF.

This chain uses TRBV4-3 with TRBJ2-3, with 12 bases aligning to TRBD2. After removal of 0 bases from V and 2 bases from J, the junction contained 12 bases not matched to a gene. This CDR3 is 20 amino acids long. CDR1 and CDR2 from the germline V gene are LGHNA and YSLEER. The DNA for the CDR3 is TGCGCCAGCAGCCAAGAAAGATCGTTCGGACTAGCGGGGTACACAGATACGCAGTATTTT. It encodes CASSQERSFGLAGYTDTQYF.

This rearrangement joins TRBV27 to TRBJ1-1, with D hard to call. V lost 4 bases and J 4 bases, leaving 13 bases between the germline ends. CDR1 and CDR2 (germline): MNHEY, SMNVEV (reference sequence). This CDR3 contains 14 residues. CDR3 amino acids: CASSSRVFFTEAFF. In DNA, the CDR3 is TGTGCCAGCAGTTCTAGGGTTTTCTTCACTGAAGCTTTCTTT.

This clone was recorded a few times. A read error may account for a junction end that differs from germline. The DNA of the CDR3 is TGTGCCAGCAGTGAAGATGGTGCATTCGAAGCAACTCCCCGGCATTTT. Translation: CASSEDGAFEATPRHF. This chain connects TRBV6-1 to TRBJ1-5; D not certain. The V gene's germline CDR1 is MNHNS and CDR2 SASEGT. The CDR3 covers 16 residues.

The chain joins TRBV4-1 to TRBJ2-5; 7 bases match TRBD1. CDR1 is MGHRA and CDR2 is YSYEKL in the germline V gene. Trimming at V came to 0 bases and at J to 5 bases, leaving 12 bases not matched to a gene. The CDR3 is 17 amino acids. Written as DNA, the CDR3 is TGCGCCAGCAGCCAAGAGCCCCCCCGGACAGGTCGGGAGACCCAGTACTTC. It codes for CASSQEPPRTGRETQYF.

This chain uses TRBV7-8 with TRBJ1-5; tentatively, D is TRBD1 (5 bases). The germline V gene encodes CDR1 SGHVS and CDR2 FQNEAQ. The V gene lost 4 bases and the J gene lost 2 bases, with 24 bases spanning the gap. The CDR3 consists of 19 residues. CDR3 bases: TGTGCCAGCAGCTCTACATTACTACAGGTAGCAATTGGCAATCAGCCCCAGCATTTT. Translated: CASSSTLLQVAIGNQPQHF.

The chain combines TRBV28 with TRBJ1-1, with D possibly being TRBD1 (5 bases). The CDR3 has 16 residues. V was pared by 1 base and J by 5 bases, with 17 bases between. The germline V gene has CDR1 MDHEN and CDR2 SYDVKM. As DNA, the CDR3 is TGTGCCAGCAGTTTATTACGCCCAGGGCGGGGGACTGAAGCTTTCTTT. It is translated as CASSLLRPGRGTEAFF.

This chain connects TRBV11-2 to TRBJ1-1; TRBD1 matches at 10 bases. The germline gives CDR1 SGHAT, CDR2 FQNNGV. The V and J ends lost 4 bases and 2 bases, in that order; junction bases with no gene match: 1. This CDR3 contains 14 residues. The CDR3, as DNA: TGTGCCAGCAGCTGGACAGGGGGTAACACTGAAGCTTTCTTT. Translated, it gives CASSWTGGNTEAFF.